The rows below give T cell receptor beta chains drawn from one sample of a study of blood T cell repertoires in COVID-19. TCRdb keeps only in-frame clones here, not all; method: immunoSEQ multiplex PCR. Of around 300,000 clones listed, less than 90% are singletons. The sample was PBMCs or T cells enriched from blood (not recorded which). The source is a woman in her 50s who had recovered from COVID-19. The CDR3 runs from the conserved cysteine through the conserved F or W. The D gene is left open where the match is weak. Some rows have no size entry. The others give once, few or many, or a class for an expanded clone.

CASSRVLGNEQFF TGTGCCAGCAGCCGAGTACTAGGCAATGAGCAGTTCTTC TRBJ2-1 . TRBV4-2 .
CASRYGRDRGPKTQYF TGTGCAAGTCGTTACGGCCGGGACAGGGGACCGAAGACCCAGTACTTC TRBJ2-5 . TRBV12-2 .
CASSDTTGLGQYF TGTGCCAGCAGTGACACAACAGGGTTGGGGCAGTACTTC TRBJ2-7 . TRBV2 .
CASSSTSGPYNEQFF TGTGCCAGCAGTTCGACTAGCGGGCCTTACAATGAGCAGTTCTTC TRBJ2-1 few TRBV7-2 TRBD2
CASSWTGRGITNTEAFF TGTGCCAGCAGCTGGACAGGCCGTGGGATAACGAACACTGAAGCTTTCTTT TRBJ1-1 . TRBV5-4 TRBD1
CASRALAGSYEQYF TGTGCCAGCAGAGCACTAGCGGGATCCTACGAGCAGTACTTC TRBJ2-7 . TRBV6-5 TRBD2
CASSLSGLVPNEQFF TGTGCCAGCAGTTTGTCGGGGTTAGTCCCCAATGAGCAGTTCTTC TRBJ2-1 . TRBV28 .
CASSGQGQETQYF TGCGCCAGCAGTGGACAGGGACAAGAGACCCAGTACTTC TRBJ2-5 . TRBV5-1 TRBD1
CASSLTGSLEEKLFF TGTGCCAGCAGCCTGACAGGGAGTTTAGAGGAAAAACTGTTTTTT TRBJ1-4 . TRBV28 TRBD1
CASSLHSGSNTGELFF TGTGCCAGCAGCCTACATAGCGGGTCGAACACCGGGGAGCTGTTTTTT TRBJ2-2 . TRBV11-3 TRBD2
CASSLVTGGRDTEAFF TGTGCCAGCAGCTTAGTGACAGGAGGACGCGACACTGAAGCTTTCTTT TRBJ1-1 once TRBV7-8 .
CASSSGTSGSGGANVLTF TGCGCCAGCAGCTCTGGGACTAGCGGGAGTGGTGGGGCCAACGTCCTGACTTTC TRBJ2-6 . TRBV5-1 TRBD2
CSASSRSPSDTQYF TGCAGTGCTAGTAGCAGGTCTCCCTCTGATACGCAGTATTTT TRBJ2-3 once TRBV20-1 .
CASSLGGQETQYF TGTGCCAGCAGCCTCGGGGGCCAAGAGACCCAGTACTTC TRBJ2-5 . TRBV28 .
CASSHFSRGQGIYGYTF TGTGCCAGCAGCCACTTCTCGAGGGGGCAGGGGATCTATGGCTACACCTTC TRBJ1-2 . TRBV4-2 TRBD1
CASSRSGARTDTQYF TGCGCCAGCAGCAGGAGCGGAGCCCGCACAGATACGCAGTATTTT TRBJ2-3 . TRBV5-1 .
CASSLEGWPREAKGYTF TGTGCCAGCAGCTTAGAAGGGTGGCCCAGGGAGGCGAAAGGCTACACCTTC TRBJ1-2 . TRBV11-2 .
CASSLGTSGRNSGANVLTF TGTGCCAGCAGCTTAGGGACTAGCGGGAGGAACTCTGGGGCCAACGTCCTGACTTTC TRBJ2-6 . TRBV5-4 TRBD2
CASSLGGGNEKLFF TGCGCCAGCAGCTTAGGTGGGGGGAATGAAAAACTGTTTTTT TRBJ1-4 . TRBV5-1 .
CASSSGGTGSRREQYF TGTGCCAGCAGTTCTGGAGGGACAGGGAGCAGGAGAGAGCAGTACTTC TRBJ2-7 . TRBV6-2/TRBV6-3 TRBD1
CASSLSGRGAANEKLFF TGTGCCAGCAGCTTATCCGGCAGGGGAGCCGCTAATGAAAAACTGTTTTTT TRBJ1-4 . TRBV7-2 .
CASSLEFGDREGYTF TGTGCCAGCAGCTTAGAATTCGGAGACAGGGAAGGCTACACCTTC TRBJ1-2 . TRBV7-2 TRBD1
CASSYLTGNQPQHF TGTGCCAGCAGTTACCTAACAGGGAATCAGCCCCAGCATTTT TRBJ1-5 . TRBV6-2/TRBV6-3 .
CASSGQRQGIRETQYF TGTGCCAGCAGCGGACAAAGGCAGGGAATTCGGGAGACCCAGTACTTC TRBJ2-5 once TRBV9 .
CASSQDWASTDTQYF TGCGCCAGCAGCCAAGATTGGGCGAGCACAGATACGCAGTATTTT TRBJ2-3 . TRBV4-1 .
CASSALRTGSNEKLFF TGTGCCAGCAGTGCGCTACGAACAGGGTCTAATGAAAAACTGTTTTTT TRBJ1-4 . TRBV6-1 .
CASSATIDRNTEAFF TGTGCCAGCAGTGCCACAATTGACAGGAACACTGAAGCTTTCTTT TRBJ1-1 . TRBV6-4 .
CASSFGPSLQYF TGTGCCAGCAGCTTTGGTCCTTCCCTACAGTACTTC TRBJ2-7 . TRBV7-9 .
CASSQRQGLGDGYTF TGCGCCAGCAGCCAAAGGCAGGGGCTTGGCGATGGCTACACCTTC TRBJ1-2 . TRBV4-3 .
CASSEWSRGLKDSPLHF TGTGCCAGCAGTGAATGGTCCAGGGGGCTAAAGGACTCACCCCTCCACTTT TRBJ1-6 . TRBV6-1 TRBD1
CASSGRTVYVGELFF TGTGCCAGTAGCGGGAGGACTGTCTACGTCGGGGAGCTGTTTTTT TRBJ2-2 . TRBV19 TRBD2
CASSLPTGLDGEKLFF TGTGCCAGCAGTTTACCGACAGGACTTGACGGGGAAAAACTGTTTTTT TRBJ1-4 . TRBV28 .
CASSFGLASDTQYF TGTGCCAGCAGCTTTGGACTAGCATCAGATACGCAGTATTTT TRBJ2-3 . TRBV7-8 TRBD2
CSSGQPETQYF TGCAGTTCGGGACAGCCAGAGACCCAGTACTTC TRBJ2-5 . TRBV20-1 TRBD1
CASSSLAGVVGELFF TGCGCCAGCAGCTCCCTAGCGGGAGTGGTCGGGGAGCTGTTTTTT TRBJ2-2 . TRBV5-1 TRBD2
CASSEGGRNTEAFF TGTGCCAGCAGTGAAGGGGGGAGGAACACTGAAGCTTTCTTT TRBJ1-1 . TRBV25-1 .
CASLDSFINQPQHF TGTGCCAGCCTGGACAGTTTCATCAATCAGCCCCAGCATTTT TRBJ1-5 . TRBV28 .
CASSSGQAGAEQYF TGTGCCAGCAGTTCGGGACAGGCCGGCGCCGAGCAGTACTTC TRBJ2-7 . TRBV28 TRBD1